The clone carrying this TCR beta chain has more than one count but fewer than ten. As yet, its antigen is unknown. The data originate from a study of cytomegalovirus exposure and HLA in healthy donors. Study at large: Unique TCR beta sequences numbering around 110 million came from 150 million to 200 million T cells in an earlier analysis. Membership in the Caucasian-associated ancestry cluster was found for about four fifths of about 430 genotyped donors. Some 91 million unique TCRs from HLA-typed donors were held in an early release of data. Study findings and constraints: HLA allele associations emerged for roughly 17,000 TCR beta sequences in a later analysis, at 0.05 false discovery rate.

The CDR3 consists of 12 residues. The ends were cut back, 6 bases at V and 6 bases at J, with 11 bases in the middle. Germline CDR1 is SNHLY and CDR2 is FYNNEI. In the PCR, 60 Vbeta and 13 Jbeta primers were used. Clones were sequenced by immunoSEQ multiplex PCR, and TCRdb holds only the in-frame ones, with some missing. The sample has 180,000 or so clones; 62% are singletons. The V and J genes are TRBV2 and TRBJ1-1; the D is unclear. Sample: PBMCs. The sequence was collected from a man aged 35 to 55 in good health and CMV-seronegative. The CDR3 nucleotides read TGTGCCAGCAGACCGGGTCCCGCTGAAGCTTTCTTT. Protein: CASRPGPAEAFF. Full variable domain (remainder filled in from reference TRBV2 and TRBJ1-1): EPEVTQTPSHQVTQMGQEVILRCVPISNHLYFYWYRQILGQKVEFLVSFYNNEISEKSEIFDDQFSVERPDGSNFTLKIRSTKLEDSAMYFCASRPGPAEAFFGQGTRLTVV.